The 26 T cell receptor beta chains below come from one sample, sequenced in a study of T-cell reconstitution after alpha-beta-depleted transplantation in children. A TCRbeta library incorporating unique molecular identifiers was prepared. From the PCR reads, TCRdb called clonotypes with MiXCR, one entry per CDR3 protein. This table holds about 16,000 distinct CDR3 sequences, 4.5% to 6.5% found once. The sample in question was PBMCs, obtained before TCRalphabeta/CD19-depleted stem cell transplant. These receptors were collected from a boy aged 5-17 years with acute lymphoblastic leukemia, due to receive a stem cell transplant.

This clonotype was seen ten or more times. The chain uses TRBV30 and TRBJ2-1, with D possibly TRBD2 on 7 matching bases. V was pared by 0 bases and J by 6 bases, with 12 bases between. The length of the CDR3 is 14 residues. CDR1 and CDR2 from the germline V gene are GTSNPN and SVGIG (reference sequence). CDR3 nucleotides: TGTGCCTGGAGTGTAGAGGGGGGGATCAATGAGCAGTTCTTC. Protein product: CAWSVEGGINEQFF. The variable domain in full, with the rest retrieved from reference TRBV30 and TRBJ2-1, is SQTIHQWPATLVQPVGSPLSLECTVEGTSNPNLYWYRQAAGRGLQLLFYSVGIGQISSEVPQNLSASRPQDRQFILSSKKLLLSDSGFYLCAWSVEGGINEQFFGPGTRLTVL.

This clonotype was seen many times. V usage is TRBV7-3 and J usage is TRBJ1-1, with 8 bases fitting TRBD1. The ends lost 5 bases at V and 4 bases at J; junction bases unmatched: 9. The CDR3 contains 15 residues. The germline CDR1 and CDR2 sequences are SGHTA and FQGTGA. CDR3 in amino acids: CASSPGGGRVTEAFF. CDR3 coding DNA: TGTGCCAGCAGCCCAGGGGGCGGCAGGGTCACTGAAGCTTTCTTT.

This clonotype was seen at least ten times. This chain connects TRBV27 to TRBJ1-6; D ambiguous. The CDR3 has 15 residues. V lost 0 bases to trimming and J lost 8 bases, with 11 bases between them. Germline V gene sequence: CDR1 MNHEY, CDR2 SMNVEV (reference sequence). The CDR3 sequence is CASSLSGRVYSPLHF. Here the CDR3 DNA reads TGTGCCAGCAGTTTATCGGGGAGGGTCTATTCACCCCTCCACTTT.

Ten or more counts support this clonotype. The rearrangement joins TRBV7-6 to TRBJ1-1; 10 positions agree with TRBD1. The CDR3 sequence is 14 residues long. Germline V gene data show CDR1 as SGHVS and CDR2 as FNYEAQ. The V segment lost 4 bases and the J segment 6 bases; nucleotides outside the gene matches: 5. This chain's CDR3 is CASSSGQGSSEAFF. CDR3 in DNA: TGTGCCAGCAGCTCGGGACAGGGGAGTTCTGAAGCTTTCTTT.

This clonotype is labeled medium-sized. This chain's CDR3 is CASIGPGLAKNIQYF. The CDR3 DNA is TGCGCCAGCATTGGTCCGGGTCTAGCCAAAAACATTCAGTACTTC. The chain links TRBV10-2 to TRBJ2-4, with D hard to call. The CDR3 is 15 residues long. Germline V gives CDR1 WSHSY, CDR2 SAAADI. Trimming took off 7 bases at V and 0 bases at J, with 13 bases between the two ends.

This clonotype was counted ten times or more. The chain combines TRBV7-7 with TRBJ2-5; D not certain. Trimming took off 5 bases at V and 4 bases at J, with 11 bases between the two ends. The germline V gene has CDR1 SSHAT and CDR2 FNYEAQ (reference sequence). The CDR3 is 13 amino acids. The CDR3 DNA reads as TGTGCCAGCAGCCCTCCTGGTAGAGAGACCCAGTACTTC. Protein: CASSPPGRETQYF.

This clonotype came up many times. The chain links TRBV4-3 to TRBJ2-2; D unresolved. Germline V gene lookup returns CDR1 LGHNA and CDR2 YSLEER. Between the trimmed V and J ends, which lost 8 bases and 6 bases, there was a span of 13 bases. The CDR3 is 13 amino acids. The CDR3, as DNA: TGCGCCAGCCGTCGGACCGCCGCCGGGGAGCTGTTTTTT. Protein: CASRRTAAGELFF.

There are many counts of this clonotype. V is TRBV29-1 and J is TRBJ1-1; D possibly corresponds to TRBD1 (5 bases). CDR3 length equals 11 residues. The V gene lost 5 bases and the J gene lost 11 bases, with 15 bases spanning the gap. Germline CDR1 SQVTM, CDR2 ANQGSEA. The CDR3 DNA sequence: TGCAGCGTTTTGAATGACAGAGGGGCTTTCTTT. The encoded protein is CSVLNDRGAFF.

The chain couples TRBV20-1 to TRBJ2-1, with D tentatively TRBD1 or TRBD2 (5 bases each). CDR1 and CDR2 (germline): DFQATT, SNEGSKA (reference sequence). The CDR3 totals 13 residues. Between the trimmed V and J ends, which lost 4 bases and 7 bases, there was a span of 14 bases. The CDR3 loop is CSAMGPCSNEQFF. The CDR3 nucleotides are TGCAGTGCTATGGGACCTTGCTCGAATGAGCAGTTCTTC.

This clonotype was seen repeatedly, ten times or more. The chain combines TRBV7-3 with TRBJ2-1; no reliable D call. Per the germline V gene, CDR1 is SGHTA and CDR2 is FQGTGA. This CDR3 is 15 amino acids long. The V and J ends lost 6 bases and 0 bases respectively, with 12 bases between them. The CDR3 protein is CASSFGPSSYNEQFF. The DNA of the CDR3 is TGTGCCAGCAGTTTCGGACCAAGCTCCTACAATGAGCAGTTCTTC.

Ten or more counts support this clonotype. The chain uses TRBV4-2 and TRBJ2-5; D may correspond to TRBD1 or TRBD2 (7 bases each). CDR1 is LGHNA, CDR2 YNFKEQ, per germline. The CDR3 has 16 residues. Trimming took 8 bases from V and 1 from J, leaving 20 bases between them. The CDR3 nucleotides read TGTGCCAGCTCACCAGGGGGGGCGGGAACCCAAGAGACCCAGTACTTC. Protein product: CASSPGGAGTQETQYF.

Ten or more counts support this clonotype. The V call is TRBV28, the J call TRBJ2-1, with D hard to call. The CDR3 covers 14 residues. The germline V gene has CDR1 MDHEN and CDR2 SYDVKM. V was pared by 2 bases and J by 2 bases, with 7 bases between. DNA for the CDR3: TGTGCCAGCAGTTTAACGGTTCCCTACAATGAGCAGTTCTTC. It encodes CASSLTVPYNEQFF.

This CDR3 reads CCSWGHGANSYNSPLHF. CDR3 coding DNA: TGCTGCTCCTGGGGCCATGGTGCGAACTCCTATAATTCACCCCTCCACTTT. The V call is TRBV20-1, the J call TRBJ1-6; a weak D match, TRBD1 (5 bases). The CDR3 has 17 amino acids. Germline CDR1 reads DFQATT; CDR2 reads SNEGSKA (reference sequence).

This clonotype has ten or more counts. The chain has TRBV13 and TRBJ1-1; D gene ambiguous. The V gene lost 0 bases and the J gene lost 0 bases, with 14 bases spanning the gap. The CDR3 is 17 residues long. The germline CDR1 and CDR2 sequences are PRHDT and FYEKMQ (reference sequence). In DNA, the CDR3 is TGTGCCAGCAGCTTAGGCCCCGGACCGAGGATGAACACTGAAGCTTTCTTT. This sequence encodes CASSLGPGPRMNTEAFF.

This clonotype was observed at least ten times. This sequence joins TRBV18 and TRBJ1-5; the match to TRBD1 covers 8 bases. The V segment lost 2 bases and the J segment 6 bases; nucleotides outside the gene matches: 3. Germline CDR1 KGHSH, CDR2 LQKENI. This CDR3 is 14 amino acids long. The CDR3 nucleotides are TGTGCCAGCTCACCAACAGGGGGAATTCAGCCCCAGCATTTT. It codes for CASSPTGGIQPQHF.

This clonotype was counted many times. The CDR3 here is CASSVGTVDTQYF. DNA for the CDR3: TGTGCCAGCAGCGTAGGTACCGTGGATACGCAGTATTTT. The rearrangement uses TRBV9 and TRBJ2-3; D remains ambiguous. The V gene's germline CDR1 is SGDLS and CDR2 YYNGEE. V lost 0 bases to trimming and J lost 6 bases, with 8 bases between them. CDR3 length: 13 amino acids.

CDR3 nucleotides: TGTGCCAGCGGTGGACGTGAGTTGAGTGAGCAGTTCTTC. It yields the protein CASGGRELSEQFF. V usage is TRBV6-2 or TRBV6-3 and J usage is TRBJ2-1; D remains ambiguous. There are 13 residues in the CDR3. The germline V gene encodes CDR1 MNHEY and CDR2 SVGEGT. The V end was cut by 8 bases, the J end by 9 bases, with 17 bases between.

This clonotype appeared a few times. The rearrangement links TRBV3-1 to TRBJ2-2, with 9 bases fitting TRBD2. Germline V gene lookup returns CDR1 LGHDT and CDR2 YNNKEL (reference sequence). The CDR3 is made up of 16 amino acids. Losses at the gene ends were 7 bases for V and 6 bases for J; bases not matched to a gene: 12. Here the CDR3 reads CASTPTGGGAAGELFF. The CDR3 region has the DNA TGTGCCAGCACCCCGACGGGCGGGGGGGCGGCCGGGGAGCTGTTTTTT.

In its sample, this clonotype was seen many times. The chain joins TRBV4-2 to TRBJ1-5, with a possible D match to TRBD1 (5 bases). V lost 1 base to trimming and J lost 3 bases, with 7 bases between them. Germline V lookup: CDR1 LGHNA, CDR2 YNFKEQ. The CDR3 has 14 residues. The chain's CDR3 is CASSQGGVNQPQHF. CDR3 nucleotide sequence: TGTGCCAGCAGCCAAGGGGGGGTCAATCAGCCCCAGCATTTT.

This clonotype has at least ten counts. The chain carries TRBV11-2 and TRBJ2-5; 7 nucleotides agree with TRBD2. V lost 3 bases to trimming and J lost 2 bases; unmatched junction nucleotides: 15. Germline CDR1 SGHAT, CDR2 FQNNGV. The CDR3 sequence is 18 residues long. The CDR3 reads CASSFMGGPAGRQETQYF. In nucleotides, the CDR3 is TGTGCCAGCAGCTTCATGGGAGGTCCAGCGGGGCGGCAAGAGACCCAGTACTTC.

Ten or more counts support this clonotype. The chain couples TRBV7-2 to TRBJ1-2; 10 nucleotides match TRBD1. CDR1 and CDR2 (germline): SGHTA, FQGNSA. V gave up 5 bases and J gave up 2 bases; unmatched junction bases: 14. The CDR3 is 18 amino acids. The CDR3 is CASSTLDRGRLNNYGYTF. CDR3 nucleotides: TGTGCCAGCAGCACCCTAGACAGGGGGCGGCTAAACAACTATGGCTACACCTTC.

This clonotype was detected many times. CDR3 coding DNA: TGCAGTGCTTTAGCCCCTTCTCAAATCGTAGGAGCTTTCTTT. Translating gives CSALAPSQIVGAFF. The chain links TRBV20-1 to TRBJ1-1; D is unresolved. CDR1 is DFQATT, CDR2 SNEGSKA, per germline (reference sequence). The CDR3 consists of 14 residues. Trimming removed 5 bases at V and 10 bases at J, with 23 bases between.

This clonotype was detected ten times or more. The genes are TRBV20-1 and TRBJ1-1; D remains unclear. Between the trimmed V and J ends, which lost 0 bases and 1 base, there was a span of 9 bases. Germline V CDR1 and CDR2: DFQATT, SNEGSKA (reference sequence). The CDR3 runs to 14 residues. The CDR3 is CSARDRRKNTEAFF. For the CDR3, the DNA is TGCAGTGCTAGAGATCGACGGAAGAACACTGAAGCTTTCTTT.

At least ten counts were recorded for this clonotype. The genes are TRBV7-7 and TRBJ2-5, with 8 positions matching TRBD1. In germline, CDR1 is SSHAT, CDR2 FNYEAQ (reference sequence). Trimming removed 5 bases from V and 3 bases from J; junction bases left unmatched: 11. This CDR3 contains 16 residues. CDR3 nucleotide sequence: TGTGCCAGCAGCGCAGACAGGGGATGGCCCAAAGAGACCCAGTACTTC. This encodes CASSADRGWPKETQYF. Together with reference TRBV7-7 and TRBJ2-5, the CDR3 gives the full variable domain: GAGVSQSPRYKVTKRGQDVTLRCDPISSHATLYWYQQALGQGPEFLTYFNYEAQPDKSGLPSDRFSAERPEGSISTLTIQRTEQRDSAMYRCASSADRGWPKETQYFGPGTRLLVL.

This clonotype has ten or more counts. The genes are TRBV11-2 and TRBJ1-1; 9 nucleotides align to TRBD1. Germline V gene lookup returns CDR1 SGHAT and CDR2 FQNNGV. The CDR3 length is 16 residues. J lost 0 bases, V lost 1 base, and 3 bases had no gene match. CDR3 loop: CASSLGGTGMNTEAFF. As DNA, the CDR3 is TGTGCCAGCAGCTTAGGGGGGACAGGGATGAACACTGAAGCTTTCTTT.

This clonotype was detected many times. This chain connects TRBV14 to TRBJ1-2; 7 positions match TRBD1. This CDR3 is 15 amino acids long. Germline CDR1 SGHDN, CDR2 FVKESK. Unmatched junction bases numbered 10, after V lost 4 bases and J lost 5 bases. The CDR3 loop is CASSPYTGVWYGYTF. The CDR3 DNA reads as TGTGCCAGCAGCCCCTACACAGGGGTTTGGTATGGCTACACCTTC.